A single sample gave rise to the 23 T cell receptor beta chains below, sequenced in a study of T cell changes during pregnancy in multiple sclerosis (dated by TCRdb to between 2018 and 2021). Receptors were amplified or captured by the immunoSEQ multiplex PCR assay. In TCRdb, the immuneACCESS table is reduced to in-frame sequences with V and J assigned. These tables do not hold every clone; where another copy was compared, an unresolved V gene accounts for under half, and the others remain unexplained. The sample table contains some 36,000 clones; only one count was recorded for roughly 93% of them. The ten largest account for around 4.2% of the sample. Here the sequenced sample was peripheral blood, taken in the second trimester of pregnancy. The source of these receptors is a female donor in good health, enrolled as a control in a pregnancy study.

The gene calls are TRBV7-9 and TRBJ1-1; 8 bases fit TRBD1. V was clipped by 5 bases and J by 1 base; unmatched bases: 6. From germline, CDR1 is SEHNR and CDR2 FQNEAQ (reference sequence). CDR3 size: 15 residues. CDR3 sequence reads: CASSPDRGRNTEAFF. CDR3 nucleotide sequence: TGTGCCAGCAGCCCCGACAGGGGCCGGAACACTGAAGCTTTCTTT.

This clone was recorded only once. The chain has TRBV6-5 and TRBJ1-1; 8 positions match TRBD1. Trimming at V came to 6 bases and at J to 3 bases, leaving 3 bases not matched to a gene. Germline lookup yields CDR1 MNHEY and CDR2 SVGAGI. The CDR3 is made up of 13 amino acids. Here the CDR3 DNA reads TGTGCCAGCAGCAGGGGGCGCGACACTGAAGCTTTCTTT. Translation: CASSRGRDTEAFF.

The chain couples TRBV11-2 to TRBJ1-1; TRBD1 is a possible D gene (5 bases). V was trimmed by 2 bases and J by 1 base, leaving 8 bases between them. Germline V gene lookup returns CDR1 SGHAT and CDR2 FQNNGV. This CDR3 is 14 amino acids long. CDR3 bases: TGTGCCAGCAGCTTAACCAGGGCGAACACTGAAGCTTTCTTT. This codes for CASSLTRANTEAFF.

This rearrangement joins TRBV28 to TRBJ1-5; a possible D gene is TRBD1 (6 bases). This CDR3 comprises 15 residues. Germline V gene lookup returns CDR1 MDHEN and CDR2 SYDVKM. V lost 7 bases and J 0 bases, leaving 13 bases between the germline ends. The CDR3 here is CASIGQSYSNQPQHF. The CDR3 nucleotides read TGTGCCAGCATCGGACAGTCCTATAGCAATCAGCCCCAGCATTTT.

The chain joins TRBV5-1 to TRBJ2-7, with 10 bases that match TRBD1. The CDR3 runs 16 residues. The ends lost 0 bases at V and 6 bases at J; junction bases unmatched: 9. Germline V gene lookup returns CDR1 SGHRS and CDR2 YFSETQ. The CDR3 coding sequence is TGCGCCAGCAGCTTGGCCGGGTCGGGACAGGGGCGCGAGCAGTACTTC. Translated: CASSLAGSGQGREQYF.

The chain combines TRBV10-3 with TRBJ2-2, with 8 nucleotides matching TRBD2. Trimming at V came to 8 bases and at J to 5 bases, leaving 7 bases not matched to a gene. The CDR3 sequence is 14 residues long. The germline CDR1 and CDR2 sequences are ENHRY and SYGVKD. CDR3 protein: CAIGRGGSTGELFF. CDR3 DNA sequence: TGTGCCATCGGCCGGGGGGGCTCGACCGGGGAGCTGTTTTTT.

The CDR3 DNA follows: TGTGCCAGCAGCGCGGGGGGATCTCTAGAACCAATTTCCTACGAGCAGTACTTC. It is translated as CASSAGGSLEPISYEQYF. This chain links TRBV4-2 with TRBJ2-7; 8 bases line up with TRBD2. The junction had 16 bases not matched to a gene; V was cut back by 5 bases and J by 1 base. CDR3 length: 18 amino acids. Germline CDR1 reads LGHNA; CDR2 reads YNFKEQ.

This clone was picked up one time. The V gene is TRBV5-1, the J gene TRBJ2-7; D gene ambiguous. The CDR3 consists of 16 residues. Trimming took off 0 bases at V and 3 bases at J, with 16 bases between the two ends. Per the germline V gene, CDR1 is SGHRS and CDR2 is YFSETQ. The CDR3 reads CASSLEAAVKLYEQYF. In nucleotides, the CDR3 is TGCGCCAGCAGCTTGGAGGCTGCGGTAAAGCTCTACGAGCAGTACTTC.

This rearrangement joins TRBV4-3 to TRBJ2-3, with 8 bases identical to TRBD2. The CDR3 sequence is 16 residues long. With 2 bases clipped from V and 0 bases from J, the junction kept 4 bases outside the gene matches. Germline values: CDR1 LGHNA, CDR2 YSLEER. The CDR3 nucleotides read TGCGCCAGCAGCCAAAGTGCGGGGGGTAGCACAGATACGCAGTATTTT. This sequence encodes CASSQSAGGSTDTQYF.

The rearrangement uses TRBV27 and TRBJ1-3, with D perhaps TRBD1 (5 bases). This CDR3 has 14 residues. Germline CDR1 and CDR2: MNHEY and SMNVEV (reference sequence). Trimming stripped 5 bases from V and 0 bases from J, with 8 bases between. As DNA, the CDR3 is TGTGCCAGCAGTGCCCAGGGCTCTGGAAACACCATATATTTT. Translated: CASSAQGSGNTIYF.

The rearrangement joins TRBV4-3 to TRBJ2-2; TRBD2 agrees at 10 bases. Germline values: CDR1 LGHNA, CDR2 YSLEER. The CDR3 has 16 residues. Trimming took 4 bases from V and 3 from J; bases not matched to a gene: 5. In DNA form, the CDR3 reads TGCGCCAGCAGCCGTCTAGCGGGGGTCCACACCGGGGAGCTGTTTTTT. Translation: CASSRLAGVHTGELFF.

V and J are TRBV7-2 and TRBJ1-1; D call uncertain. The CDR3 extends over 16 amino acids. The V end was cut by 7 bases, the J end by 0 bases, with 18 bases between. Germline values: CDR1 SGHTA, CDR2 FQGNSA. The CDR3 spells CASTFNGPQMNTEAFF. In DNA form, the CDR3 reads TGTGCCAGCACTTTTAATGGGCCTCAGATGAACACTGAAGCTTTCTTT.

The chain employs TRBV5-8 and TRBJ1-2; 7 positions agree with TRBD1. There are 16 residues in the CDR3. The V gene end was trimmed by 4 bases and the J gene end by 4 bases; junction bases not matched to a gene: 13. The germline V gene encodes CDR1 SGHTS and CDR2 YDEGEE. The CDR3 bases are TGTGCCAGCAGCCCCACTACGACAGGGAGGCGCTATGGCTACACCTTC. Its translation: CASSPTTTGRRYGYTF.

The chain uses TRBV10-3 and TRBJ2-1, with D maybe TRBD1 (5 bases). Per the germline V gene, CDR1 is ENHRY and CDR2 is SYGVKD. CDR3 length: 13 residues. V dropped 6 bases and J dropped 7 bases, with 13 bases sitting between them. The CDR3 is CAIRVRVLNEQFF. The CDR3 DNA is TGTGCCATCAGGGTCAGGGTGTTGAATGAGCAGTTCTTC.

The chain links TRBV2 to TRBJ2-2; tentative D call: TRBD1 (5 bases). V was clipped by 5 bases and J by 3 bases, with 10 bases between them. Germline CDR1 and CDR2: SNHLY and FYNNEI. This CDR3 has 14 amino acids. As DNA, the CDR3 is TGTGCCAGCAGTTTGACAGACCACACCGGGGAGCTGTTTTTT. It encodes CASSLTDHTGELFF.

The rearrangement links TRBV9 to TRBJ2-5; D possibly corresponds to TRBD1 (5 bases). The J call is in doubt because the DNA end fits TRBJ2-7 better. In germline, CDR1 is SGDLS, CDR2 YYNGEE. This CDR3 comprises 15 residues. CDR3 in DNA: TGTGCCAGCAGCGTTGGGCAGGACACCTACTACGAGCAGTACTTC. Its protein product is CASSVGQDTYYEQYF.

V and J are TRBV10-2 and TRBJ2-3, with 8 nucleotides matching TRBD2. CDR3 length equals 15 residues. Looked up from germline, CDR1 is WSHSY and CDR2 is SAAADI. V shed 7 bases, J shed 4 bases, and the junction held 10 bases outside the gene matches. The CDR3 bases are TGCGCCAGCACCGGTATAGCGGGGTACTCAGATACGCAGTATTTT. Protein: CASTGIAGYSDTQYF.

This clone was seen just once. The genes are TRBV5-4 and TRBJ2-7; the D gene is possibly TRBD1 (5 bases). Trimming stripped 2 bases from V and 2 bases from J, with 11 bases between. Germline CDR1 and CDR2: SGHNT and YYREEE (reference sequence). This CDR3 is 14 amino acids long. CDR3: CASSFSRAAYEQYF. Written as DNA, the CDR3 is TGTGCCAGCAGCTTCTCCAGGGCGGCCTACGAGCAGTACTTC. The whole variable domain, filled in from reference TRBV5-4 and TRBJ2-7, reads ETGVTQSPTHLIKTRGQQVTLRCSSQSGHNTVSWYQQALGQGPQFIFQYYREEENGRGNFPPRFSGLQFPNYSSELNVNALELDDSALYLCASSFSRAAYEQYFGPGTRLTVT.

The chain joins TRBV15 to TRBJ2-1; TRBD2 aligns across 11 bases. Trimming at V came to 5 bases and at J to 2 bases, leaving 11 bases not matched to a gene. The CDR3 runs 18 residues. Per germline, CDR1 LNHNV and CDR2 YYDKDF (reference sequence). Written as DNA, the CDR3 is TGTGCCACCAGCTCGGGGGTGGGTAGCGGGAGGGCCTACAATGAGCAGTTCTTC. This gives the protein CATSSGVGSGRAYNEQFF.

This chain connects TRBV18 to TRBJ2-7; the D is unclear. The CDR3 covers 13 residues. The germline V and J ends were trimmed by 3 bases and 3 bases, with 9 bases remaining between them. CDR1 and CDR2 from the germline V gene are KGHSH and LQKENI. The CDR3 nucleotides are TGTGCCAGCTCACCGGTCAGGAACTACGAGCAGTACTTC. Residues: CASSPVRNYEQYF.

Only one count was recorded for this clone. The CDR3 nucleotides are TGTGCCAGCAGCCGGATCAGCGGGAGTGGTGAGCAGTTCTTC. This codes for CASSRISGSGEQFF. The J gene is TRBJ2-1, the V gene TRBV11-2; 8 bases agree with TRBD2. With V trimmed by 5 bases and J by 9 bases, 9 bases remained unmatched. The CDR3 length is 14 residues. Germline V gives CDR1 SGHAT, CDR2 FQNNGV. Looking up the rest from reference TRBV11-2 and TRBJ2-1 gives the full variable domain: EAGVAQSPRYKIIEKRQSVAFWCNPISGHATLYWYQQILGQGPKLLIQFQNNGVVDDSQLPKDRFSAERLKGVDSTLKIQPAKLEDSAVYLCASSRISGSGEQFFGPGTRLTVL.

The J gene is TRBJ2-1, the V gene TRBV29-1; 9 bases map to TRBD2. CDR3 size: 12 residues. CDR1 and CDR2 from the germline V gene are SQVTM and ANQGSEA. The CDR3 coding sequence is TGCAGGACCCATAGCGGGAGCAATGAGCAGTTCTTC. Protein product: CRTHSGSNEQFF.

This chain uses TRBV2 with TRBJ2-2; 9 nucleotides agree with TRBD1. Looked up from germline, CDR1 is SNHLY and CDR2 is FYNNEI. This CDR3 is built from 17 residues. The V segment lost 3 bases and the J segment 2 bases; nucleotides outside the gene matches: 7. DNA of the CDR3: TGTGCCAGCAGTGATAGTAGGACAGGGGTTAACACCGGGGAGCTGTTTTTT. This codes for CASSDSRTGVNTGELFF.